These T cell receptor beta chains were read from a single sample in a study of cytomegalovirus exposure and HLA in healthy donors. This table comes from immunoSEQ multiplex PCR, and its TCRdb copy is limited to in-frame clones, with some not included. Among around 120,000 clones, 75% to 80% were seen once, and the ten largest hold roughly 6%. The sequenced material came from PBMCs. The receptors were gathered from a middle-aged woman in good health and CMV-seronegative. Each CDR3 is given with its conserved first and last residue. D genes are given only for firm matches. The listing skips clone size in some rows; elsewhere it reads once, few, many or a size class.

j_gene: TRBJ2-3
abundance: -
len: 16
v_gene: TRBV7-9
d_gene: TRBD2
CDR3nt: TGTGCCAGCAGCCGGACTAGCGGGAGGGTGGCAGATACGCAGTATTTT
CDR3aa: CASSRTSGRVADTQYF

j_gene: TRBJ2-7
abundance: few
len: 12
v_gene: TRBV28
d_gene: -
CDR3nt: TGTGCCAGCAGTGAGGTTACCTACGAGCAGTACTTC
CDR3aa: CASSEVTYEQYF

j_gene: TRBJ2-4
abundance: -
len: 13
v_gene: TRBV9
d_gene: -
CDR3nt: TGTGCCAGCAGCACGGGACTCAAAAACATTCAGTACTTC
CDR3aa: CASSTGLKNIQYF

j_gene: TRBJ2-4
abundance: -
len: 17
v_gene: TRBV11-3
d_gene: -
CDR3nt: TGTGCCAGCAGCCCTCTTGGGAGGGGGAGAGCCAAAAACATTCAGTACTTC
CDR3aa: CASSPLGRGRAKNIQYF

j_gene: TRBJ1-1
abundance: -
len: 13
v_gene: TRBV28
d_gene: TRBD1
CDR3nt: TGTGCCAGCAGTTTTCGGGACAGCAGACAAGCTTTCTTT
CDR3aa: CASSFRDSRQAFF

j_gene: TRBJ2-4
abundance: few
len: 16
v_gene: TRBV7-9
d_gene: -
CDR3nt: TGTGCCAGCAGCTTAGGGGCAGGACTAGCCAAAAACATTCAGTACTTC
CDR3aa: CASSLGAGLAKNIQYF

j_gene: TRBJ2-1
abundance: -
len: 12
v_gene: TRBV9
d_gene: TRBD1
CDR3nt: TGTGCCAGCAGCACAGACAGGGGTGAGCAGTTCTTC
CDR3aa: CASSTDRGEQFF

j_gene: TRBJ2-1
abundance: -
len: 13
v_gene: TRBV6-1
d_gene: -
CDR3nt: TGTGCCAGCAGTTCCCAGGGTTATAGTGAGCAGTTCTTC
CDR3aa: CASSSQGYSEQFF

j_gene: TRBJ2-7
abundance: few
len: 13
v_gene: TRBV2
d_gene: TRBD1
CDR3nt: TGTGCCAGCGAGTGGGACAGGGCCTACGAGCAGTACTTC
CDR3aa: CASEWDRAYEQYF

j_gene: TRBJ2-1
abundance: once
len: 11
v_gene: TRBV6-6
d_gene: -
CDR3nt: TGTGCCAGCACCAAACGAGTTGAGCAGTTCTTC
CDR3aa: CASTKRVEQFF

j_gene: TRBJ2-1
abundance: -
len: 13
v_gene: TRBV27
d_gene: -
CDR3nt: TGTGCCAGCAGTCTGACTAGTTTCAATGAGCAGTTCTTC
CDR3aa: CASSLTSFNEQFF

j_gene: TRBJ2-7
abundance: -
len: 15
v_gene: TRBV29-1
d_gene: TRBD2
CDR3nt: TGCAGCGTTGATGGGGGGGGACTGGGCTCCTACGAGCAGTACTTC
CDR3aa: CSVDGGGLGSYEQYF

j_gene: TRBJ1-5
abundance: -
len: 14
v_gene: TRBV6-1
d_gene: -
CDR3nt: TGTGCCAGCAGGCCGGAGTCTTACAATCAGCCCCAGCATTTT
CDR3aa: CASRPESYNQPQHF

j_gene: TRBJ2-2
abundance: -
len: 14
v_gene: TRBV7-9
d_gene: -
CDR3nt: TGTGCCAGCAGCTCCGAGTCCGGCACCGGGGAGCTGTTTTTT
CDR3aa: CASSSESGTGELFF

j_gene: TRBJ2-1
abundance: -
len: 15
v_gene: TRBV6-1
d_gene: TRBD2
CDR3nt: TGTGCCAGCAGTCTAGCGGGCGACCTGGGCGTAGAGCAGTTCTTC
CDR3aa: CASSLAGDLGVEQFF

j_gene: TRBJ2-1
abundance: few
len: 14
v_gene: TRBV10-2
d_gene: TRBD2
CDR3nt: TGCGCCAGCAGAAAGGGACTAGCGGAGGTTGAGCAGTTCTTC
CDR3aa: CASRKGLAEVEQFF

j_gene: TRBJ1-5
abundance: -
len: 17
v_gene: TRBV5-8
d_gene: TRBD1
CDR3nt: TGTGCCAGCAGCTTGTTCACCGGGACAGGGAACAATCAGCCCCAGCATTTT
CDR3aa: CASSLFTGTGNNQPQHF

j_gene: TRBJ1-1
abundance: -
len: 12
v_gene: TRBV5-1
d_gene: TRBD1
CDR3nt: TGCGCCAGCAGCTTGGAGGGACAGAGAGCTTTCTTT
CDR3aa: CASSLEGQRAFF

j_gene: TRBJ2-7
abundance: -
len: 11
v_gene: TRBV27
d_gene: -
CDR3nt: TGTGCCTCGGGCACCCGGGGCGAGCAGTACTTC
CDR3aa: CASGTRGEQYF

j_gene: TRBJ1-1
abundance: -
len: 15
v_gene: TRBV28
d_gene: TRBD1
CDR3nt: TGTGCCAGCACCCAGTATCGACAGGGTATCACTGAAGCTTTCTTT
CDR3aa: CASTQYRQGITEAFF

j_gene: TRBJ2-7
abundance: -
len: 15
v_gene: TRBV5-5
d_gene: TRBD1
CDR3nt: TGTGCCAGCAGCCAAACGGACAGGGGGCGTCACGAGCAGTACTTC
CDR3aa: CASSQTDRGRHEQYF

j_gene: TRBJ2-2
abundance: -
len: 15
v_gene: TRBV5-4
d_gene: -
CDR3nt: TGTGCCAGCAGCTACCCGAGGGCCGGGGCCGGGGAGCTGTTTTTT
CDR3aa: CASSYPRAGAGELFF

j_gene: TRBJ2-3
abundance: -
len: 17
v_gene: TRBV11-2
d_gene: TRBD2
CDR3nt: TGTGCCAGCAGCCGACCCGTGGGGGGGTATGTAGCAGATACGCAGTATTTT
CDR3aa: CASSRPVGGYVADTQYF

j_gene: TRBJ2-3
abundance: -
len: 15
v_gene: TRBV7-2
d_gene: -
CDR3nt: TGTGCCAGCAGCCCACAACGACATAGCACAGATACGCAGTATTTT
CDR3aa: CASSPQRHSTDTQYF

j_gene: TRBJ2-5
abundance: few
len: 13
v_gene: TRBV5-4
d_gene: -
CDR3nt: TGTGCCAGCAGTGGAGGGAAACAAGAGACCCAGTACTTC
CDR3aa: CASSGGKQETQYF